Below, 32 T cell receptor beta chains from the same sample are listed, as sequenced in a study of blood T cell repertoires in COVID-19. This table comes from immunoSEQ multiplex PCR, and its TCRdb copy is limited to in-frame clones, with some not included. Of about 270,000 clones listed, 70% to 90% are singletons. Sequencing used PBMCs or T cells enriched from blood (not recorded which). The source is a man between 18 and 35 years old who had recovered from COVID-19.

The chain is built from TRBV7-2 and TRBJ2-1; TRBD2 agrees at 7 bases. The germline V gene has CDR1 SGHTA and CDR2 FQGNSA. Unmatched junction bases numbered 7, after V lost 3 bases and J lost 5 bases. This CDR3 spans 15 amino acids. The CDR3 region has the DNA TGTGCCAGCAGCTTTAGCGGGCCAAGGAACAATGAGCAGTTCTTC. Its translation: CASSFSGPRNNEQFF.

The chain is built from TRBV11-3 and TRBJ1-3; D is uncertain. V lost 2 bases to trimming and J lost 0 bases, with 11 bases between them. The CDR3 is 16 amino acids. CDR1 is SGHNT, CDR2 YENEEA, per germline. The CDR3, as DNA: TGTGCCAGCAGCTTATATCGGGGTTTCTCTGGAAACACCATATATTTT. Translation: CASSLYRGFSGNTIYF.

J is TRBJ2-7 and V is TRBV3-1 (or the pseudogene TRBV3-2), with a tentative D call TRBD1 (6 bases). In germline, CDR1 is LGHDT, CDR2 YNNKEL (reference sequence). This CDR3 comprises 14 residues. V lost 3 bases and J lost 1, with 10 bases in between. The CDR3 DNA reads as TGTGCCAGCAGCCAGGGACAATATTCCTACGAGCAGTACTTC. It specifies CASSQGQYSYEQYF.

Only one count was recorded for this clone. CDR3: CAWSRGLWVNYGYTF. The CDR3 region has the DNA TGTGCCTGGAGCCGGGGACTGTGGGTTAACTATGGCTACACCTTC. The chain uses TRBV30 and TRBJ1-2; possible D gene TRBD1, 5 bases. The V gene lost 3 bases and the J gene lost 1 base, with 15 bases spanning the gap. The length of the CDR3 is 15 residues. Germline lookup yields CDR1 GTSNPN and CDR2 SVGIG (reference sequence).

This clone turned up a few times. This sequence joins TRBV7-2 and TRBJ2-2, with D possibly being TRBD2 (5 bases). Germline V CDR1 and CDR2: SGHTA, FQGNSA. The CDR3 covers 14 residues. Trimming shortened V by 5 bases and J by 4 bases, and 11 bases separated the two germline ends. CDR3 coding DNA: TGTGCCAGCAGCCCCCGGGGTCGCACCGGGGAGCTGTTTTTT. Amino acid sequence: CASSPRGRTGELFF.

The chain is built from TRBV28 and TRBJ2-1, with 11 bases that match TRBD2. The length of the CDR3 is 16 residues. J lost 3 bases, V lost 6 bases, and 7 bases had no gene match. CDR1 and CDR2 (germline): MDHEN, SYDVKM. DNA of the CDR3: TGTGCCAGCAGGTCCACTAGCGGGAGAAACTACAATGAGCAGTTCTTC. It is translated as CASRSTSGRNYNEQFF. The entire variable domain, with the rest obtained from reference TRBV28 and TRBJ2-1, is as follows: DVKVTQSSRYLVKRTGEKVFLECVQDMDHENMFWYRQDPGLGLRLIYFSYDVKMKEKGDIPEGYSVSREKKERFSLILESASTNQTSMYLCASRSTSGRNYNEQFFGPGTRLTVL.

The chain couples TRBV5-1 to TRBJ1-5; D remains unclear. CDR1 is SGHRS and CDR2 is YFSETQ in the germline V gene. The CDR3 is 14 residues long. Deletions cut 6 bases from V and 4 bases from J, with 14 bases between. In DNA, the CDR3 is TGCGCCAGCACCACGGTTCCTGGTAATCAGCCCCAGCATTTT. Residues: CASTTVPGNQPQHF.

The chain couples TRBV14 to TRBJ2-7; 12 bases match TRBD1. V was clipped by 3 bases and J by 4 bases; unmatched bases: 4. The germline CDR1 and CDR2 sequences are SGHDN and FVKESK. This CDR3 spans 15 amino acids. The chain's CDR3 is CASSHGTGGPYEQYF. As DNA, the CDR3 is TGTGCCAGCAGCCATGGGACAGGGGGCCCTTACGAGCAGTACTTC. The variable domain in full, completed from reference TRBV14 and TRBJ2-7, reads EAGVTQFPSHSVIEKGQTVTLRCDPISGHDNLYWYRRVMGKEIKFLLHFVKESKQDESGMPNNRFLAERTGGTYSTLKVQPAELEDSGVYFCASSHGTGGPYEQYFGPGTRLTVT.

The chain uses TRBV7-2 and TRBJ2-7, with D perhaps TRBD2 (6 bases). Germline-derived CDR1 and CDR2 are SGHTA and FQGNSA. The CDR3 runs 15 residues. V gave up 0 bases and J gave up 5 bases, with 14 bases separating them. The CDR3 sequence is CASSLAVLASDEQYF. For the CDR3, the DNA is TGTGCCAGCAGCTTAGCCGTACTGGCTAGCGACGAGCAGTACTTC.

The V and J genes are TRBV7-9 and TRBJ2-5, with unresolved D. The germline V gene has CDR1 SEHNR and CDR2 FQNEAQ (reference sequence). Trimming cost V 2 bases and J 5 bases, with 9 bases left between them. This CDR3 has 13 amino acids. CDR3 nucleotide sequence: TGTGCCAGCAGCTTACCTACTCGGGAGACCCAGTACTTC. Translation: CASSLPTRETQYF.

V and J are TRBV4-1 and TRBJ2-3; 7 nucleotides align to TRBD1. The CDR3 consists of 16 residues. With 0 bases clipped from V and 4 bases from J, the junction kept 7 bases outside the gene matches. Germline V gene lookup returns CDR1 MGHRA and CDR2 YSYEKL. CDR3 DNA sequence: TGCGCCAGCAGCCAAGATCGGTACAGGGGTTCAGATACGCAGTATTTT. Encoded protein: CASSQDRYRGSDTQYF.

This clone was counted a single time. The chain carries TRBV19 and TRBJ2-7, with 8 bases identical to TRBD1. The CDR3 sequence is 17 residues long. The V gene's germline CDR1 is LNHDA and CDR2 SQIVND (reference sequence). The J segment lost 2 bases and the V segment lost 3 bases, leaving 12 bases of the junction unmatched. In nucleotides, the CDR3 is TGTGCCAGTAGTATCCCCTTAGGACAGGGAGCGGCCTACGAGCAGTACTTC. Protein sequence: CASSIPLGQGAAYEQYF.

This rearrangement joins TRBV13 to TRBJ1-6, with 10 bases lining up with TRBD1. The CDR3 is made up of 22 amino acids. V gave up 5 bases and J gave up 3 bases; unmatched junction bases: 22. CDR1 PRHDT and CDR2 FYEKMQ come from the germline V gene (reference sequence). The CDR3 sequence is CASSPKGPDRGDVDCYNSPLHF. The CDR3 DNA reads TGTGCCAGCAGCCCCAAAGGCCCGGACAGGGGGGATGTAGACTGCTATAATTCACCCCTCCACTTT.

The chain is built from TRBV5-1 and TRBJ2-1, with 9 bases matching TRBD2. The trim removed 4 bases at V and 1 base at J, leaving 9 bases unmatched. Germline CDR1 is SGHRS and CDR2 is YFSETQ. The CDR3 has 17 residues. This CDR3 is CASSRSTSGPSYNEQFF. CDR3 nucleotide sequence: TGCGCCAGCAGCCGATCAACTAGCGGGCCATCCTACAATGAGCAGTTCTTC.

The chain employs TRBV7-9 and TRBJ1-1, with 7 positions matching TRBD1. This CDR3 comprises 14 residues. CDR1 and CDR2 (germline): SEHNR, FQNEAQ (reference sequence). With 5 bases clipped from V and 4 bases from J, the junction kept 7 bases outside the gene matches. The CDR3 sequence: CASSAEQGRTEAFF. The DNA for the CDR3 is TGTGCCAGCAGCGCGGAACAGGGGCGCACTGAAGCTTTCTTT. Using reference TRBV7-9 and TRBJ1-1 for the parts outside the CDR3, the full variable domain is DTGVSQNPRHKITKRGQNVTFRCDPISEHNRLYWYRQTLGQGPEFLTYFQNEAQLEKSRLLSDRFSAERPKGSFSTLEIQRTEQGDSAMYLCASSAEQGRTEAFFGQGTRLTVV.

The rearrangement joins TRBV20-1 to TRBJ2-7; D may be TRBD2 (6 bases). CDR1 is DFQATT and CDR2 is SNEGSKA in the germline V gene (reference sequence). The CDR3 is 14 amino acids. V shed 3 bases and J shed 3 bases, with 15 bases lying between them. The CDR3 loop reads CSASRDSNHYEQYF. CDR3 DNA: TGCAGTGCTAGTAGGGACTCCAACCACTACGAGCAGTACTTC.

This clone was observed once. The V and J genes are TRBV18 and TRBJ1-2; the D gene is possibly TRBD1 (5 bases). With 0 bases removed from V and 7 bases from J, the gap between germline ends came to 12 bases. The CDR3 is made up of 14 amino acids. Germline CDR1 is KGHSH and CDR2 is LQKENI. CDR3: CASSPPLGASGYTF. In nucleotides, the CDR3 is TGTGCCAGCTCACCACCCCTTGGGGCGAGTGGCTACACCTTC. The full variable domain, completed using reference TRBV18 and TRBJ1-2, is NAGVMQNPRHLVRRRGQEARLRCSPMKGHSHVYWYRQLPEEGLKFMVYLQKENIIDESGMPKERFSAEFPKEGPSILRIQQVVRGDSAAYFCASSPPLGASGYTFGSGTRLTVV.

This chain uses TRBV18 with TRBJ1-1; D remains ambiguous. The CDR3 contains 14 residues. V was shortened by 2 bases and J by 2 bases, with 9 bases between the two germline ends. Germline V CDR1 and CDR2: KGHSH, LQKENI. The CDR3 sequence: CASSPTVDNTEAFF. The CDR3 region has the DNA TGTGCCAGCTCACCAACGGTAGATAACACTGAAGCTTTCTTT.

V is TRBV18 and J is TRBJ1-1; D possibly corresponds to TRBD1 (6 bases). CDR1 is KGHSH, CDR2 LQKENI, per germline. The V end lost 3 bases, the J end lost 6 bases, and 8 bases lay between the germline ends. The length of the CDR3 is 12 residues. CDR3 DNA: TGTGCCAGCTCACCTCAGGGGTCTGAAGCTTTCTTT. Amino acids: CASSPQGSEAFF.

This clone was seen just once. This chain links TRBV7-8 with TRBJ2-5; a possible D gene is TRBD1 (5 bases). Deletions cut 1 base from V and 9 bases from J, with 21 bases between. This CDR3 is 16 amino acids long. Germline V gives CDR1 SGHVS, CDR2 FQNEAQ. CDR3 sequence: CASSLVPGHTKRAQYF. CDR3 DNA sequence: TGTGCCAGCAGCTTAGTTCCAGGACACACCAAAAGGGCCCAGTACTTC. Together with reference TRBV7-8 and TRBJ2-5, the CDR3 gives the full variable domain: GAGVSQSPRYKVAKRGQDVALRCDPISGHVSLFWYQQALGQGPEFLTYFQNEAQLDKSGLPSDRFFAERPEGSVSTLKIQRTQQEDSAVYLCASSLVPGHTKRAQYFGPGTRLLVL.

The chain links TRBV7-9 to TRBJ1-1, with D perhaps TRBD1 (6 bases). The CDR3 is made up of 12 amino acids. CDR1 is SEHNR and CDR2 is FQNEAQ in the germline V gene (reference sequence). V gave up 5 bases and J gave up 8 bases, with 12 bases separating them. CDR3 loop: CASSAGQTEAFF. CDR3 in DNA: TGTGCCAGCAGCGCCGGACAGACCGAAGCTTTCTTT.

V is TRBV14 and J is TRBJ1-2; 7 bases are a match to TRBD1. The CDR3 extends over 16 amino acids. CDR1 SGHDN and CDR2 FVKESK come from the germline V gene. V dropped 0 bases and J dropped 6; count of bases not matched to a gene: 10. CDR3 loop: CASSQDPNRGADGYTF. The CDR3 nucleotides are TGTGCCAGCAGCCAAGACCCAAACAGGGGTGCGGATGGCTACACCTTC.

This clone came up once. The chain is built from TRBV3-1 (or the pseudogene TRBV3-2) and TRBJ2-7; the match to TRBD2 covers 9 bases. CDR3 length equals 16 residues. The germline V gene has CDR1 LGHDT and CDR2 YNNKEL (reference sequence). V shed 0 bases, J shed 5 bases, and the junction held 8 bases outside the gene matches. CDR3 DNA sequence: TGTGCCAGCAGCCAAGATTTTAGCGGGGGCAGGGACGAGCAGTACTTC. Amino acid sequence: CASSQDFSGGRDEQYF.

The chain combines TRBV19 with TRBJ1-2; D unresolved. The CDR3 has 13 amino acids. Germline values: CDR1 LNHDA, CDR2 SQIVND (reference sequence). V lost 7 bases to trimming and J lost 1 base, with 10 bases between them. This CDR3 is CASTRDINYGYTF. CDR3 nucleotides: TGTGCCAGTACGAGAGACATTAACTATGGCTACACCTTC. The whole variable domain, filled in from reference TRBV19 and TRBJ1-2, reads DGGITQSPKYLFRKEGQNVTLSCEQNLNHDAMYWYRQDPGQGLRLIYYSQIVNDFQKGDIAEGYSVSREKKESFPLTVTSAQKNPTAFYLCASTRDINYGYTFGSGTRLTVV.

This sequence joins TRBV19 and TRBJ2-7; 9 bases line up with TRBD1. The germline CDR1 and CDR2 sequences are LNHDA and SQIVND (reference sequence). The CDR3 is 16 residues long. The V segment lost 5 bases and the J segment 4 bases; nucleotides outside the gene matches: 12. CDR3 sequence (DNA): TGTGCCAGTAGTGCCGTCCCCGGGACAGGGCAGTACGAGCAGTACTTC. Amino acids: CASSAVPGTGQYEQYF.

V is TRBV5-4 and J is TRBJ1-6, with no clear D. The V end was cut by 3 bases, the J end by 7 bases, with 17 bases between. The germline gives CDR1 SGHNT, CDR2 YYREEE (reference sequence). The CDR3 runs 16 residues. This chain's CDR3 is CASSSILDSRNSPLHF. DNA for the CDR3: TGTGCCAGCAGCTCGATTTTGGACTCGCGGAATTCACCCCTCCACTTT.

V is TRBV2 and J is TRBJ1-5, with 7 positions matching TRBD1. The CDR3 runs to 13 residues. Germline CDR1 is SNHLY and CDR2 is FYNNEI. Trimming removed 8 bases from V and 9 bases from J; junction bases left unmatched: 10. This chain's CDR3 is CASGQEPPRPQHF. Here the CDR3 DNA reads TGTGCCAGCGGACAGGAGCCGCCTCGGCCCCAGCATTTT. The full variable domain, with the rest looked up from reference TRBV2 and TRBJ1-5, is EPEVTQTPSHQVTQMGQEVILRCVPISNHLYFYWYRQILGQKVEFLVSFYNNEISEKSEIFDDQFSVERPDGSNFTLKIRSTKLEDSAMYFCASGQEPPRPQHFGDGTRLSIL.

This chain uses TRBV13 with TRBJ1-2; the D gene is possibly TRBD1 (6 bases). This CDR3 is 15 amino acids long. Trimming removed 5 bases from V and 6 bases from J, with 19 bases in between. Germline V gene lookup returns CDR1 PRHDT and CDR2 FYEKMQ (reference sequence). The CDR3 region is CASSPYIVPGDGYTF. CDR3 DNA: TGTGCCAGCAGCCCTTATATAGTTCCAGGGGATGGCTACACCTTC.

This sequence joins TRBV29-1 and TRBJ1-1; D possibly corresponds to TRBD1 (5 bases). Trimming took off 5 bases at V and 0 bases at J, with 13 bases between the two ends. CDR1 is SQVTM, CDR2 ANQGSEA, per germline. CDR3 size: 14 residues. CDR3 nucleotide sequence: TGCAGCGTTTTTGCCGACAGACTGAACACTGAAGCTTTCTTT. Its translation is CSVFADRLNTEAFF.

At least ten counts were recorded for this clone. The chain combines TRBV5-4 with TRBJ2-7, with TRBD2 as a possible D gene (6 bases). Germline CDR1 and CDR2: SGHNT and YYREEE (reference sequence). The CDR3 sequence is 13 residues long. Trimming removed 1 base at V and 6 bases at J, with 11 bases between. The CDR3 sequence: CASSLLETSEQYF. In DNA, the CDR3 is TGTGCCAGCAGCTTGCTTGAGACTAGCGAGCAGTACTTC.

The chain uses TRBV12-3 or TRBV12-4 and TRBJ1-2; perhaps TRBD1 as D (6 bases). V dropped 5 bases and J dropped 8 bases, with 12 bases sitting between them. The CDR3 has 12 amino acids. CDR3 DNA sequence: TGTGCCAGCAGTCCGACAGGATACGGCTACACCTTC. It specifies CASSPTGYGYTF.

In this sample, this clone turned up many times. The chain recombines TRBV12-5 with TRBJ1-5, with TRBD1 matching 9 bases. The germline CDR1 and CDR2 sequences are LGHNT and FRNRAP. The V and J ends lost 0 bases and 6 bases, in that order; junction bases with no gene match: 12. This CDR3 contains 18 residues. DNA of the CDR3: TGTGCTAGTGGTTTGGTCGGGACAGGGAGGGACGCGATTCAGCCCCAGCATTTT. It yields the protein CASGLVGTGRDAIQPQHF.